These T cell receptor beta chains were read from a single sample in a study of control samples from healthy donors and cancer patients. TCRdb's copy holds only in-frame clones and misses some; the assay was immunoSEQ multiplex PCR. The sample lists about 130,000 clones, roughly 92% occurring once. Sample: blood. The receptors were gathered from a man between 18 and 29 years old in good health. Each CDR3 is given without its conserved first and last residue.

CDR3 | V
ASSLVAGSTDTQY | TRBV5-5
ASSLGGTSTDTQY | TRBV19
ASSEVRTGDGQPQH | TRBV6-1
ASSFLTSKETQY | TRBV5-1
ASSLTGGGQPQH | TRBV27
ASSSRDGANVLT | TRBV3-1/TRBV3-2
ASRWRGVLGTDTQY | TRBV2
ASSLGGGSVGETQY | TRBV5-1
ASSFLIPRSPLH | TRBV28
AISESGGNSPLH | TRBV10-3
ASSDYRTGGISDTQY | TRBV5-4
ASSLRQGFLGTGELF | TRBV27
AWSRGLLDSGANVLT | TRBV30
ASSQGSTGANSPLH | TRBV3-1/TRBV3-2
ATYSDLSSANYGYT | TRBV10-3
AWSSGGYGYT | TRBV30
ASSPSGQGKGQETQY | TRBV2
ASSFSRGELF | TRBV12-3/TRBV12-4
AWSGGPRWTPTYEQY | TRBV30
ASSPRGDRDTQY | TRBV6-5
ASSRALVRNTEAF | TRBV4-2
ASSATGLGTEAF | TRBV10-2
ASRRDYLEDYGYT | TRBV27
ASSESPVFNYGYT | TRBV6-1
ASSLRGIYEQY | TRBV27
ASRADRHSYNEQF | TRBV5-4
ASTSGTGFSGNTIY | TRBV27
ASSLSGNQPQH | TRBV11-2
ASRWTGGFNEQF | TRBV6-5
ASSTTWNTEAF | TRBV7-9
ASSLAINTEAF | TRBV7-7
ASSLAGGYQETQY | TRBV7-6
ASSLGRETQY | TRBV5-6
ASSIGGSSYEQY | TRBV19
ASSELHGKVLPTEAF | TRBV6-1
ASSLLAVANTGELF | TRBV18
ASSRSGTQY | TRBV3-1/TRBV3-2
ASSHRTLTISYEQY | TRBV5-5
ASSLANTGELF | TRBV5-4
ASAEENTGELF | TRBV9